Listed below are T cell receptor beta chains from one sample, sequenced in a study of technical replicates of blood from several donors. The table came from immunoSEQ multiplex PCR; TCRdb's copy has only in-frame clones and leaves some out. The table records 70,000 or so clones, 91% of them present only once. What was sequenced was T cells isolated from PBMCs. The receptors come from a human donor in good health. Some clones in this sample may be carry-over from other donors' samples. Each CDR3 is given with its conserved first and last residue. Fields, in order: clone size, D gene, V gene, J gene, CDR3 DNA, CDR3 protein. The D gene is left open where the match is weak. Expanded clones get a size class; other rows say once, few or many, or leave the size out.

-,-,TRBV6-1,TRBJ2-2,TGTGCCAGCAGTGCTCTGAACACCGGGGAGCTGTTTTTT,CASSALNTGELFF
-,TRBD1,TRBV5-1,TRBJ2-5,TGCGCCAGCAGCTTCGCAGGACAGGGGACGGAGACCCAGTACTTC,CASSFAGQGTETQYF
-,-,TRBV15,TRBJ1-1,TGTGCCACCAGCCATGACAGAAATTTGGTTGCTTTCTTT,CATSHDRNLVAFF
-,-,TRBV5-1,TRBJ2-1,TGCGCCAGCAGCTCCCCTACAGATAGCTCCTACAATGAGCAGTTCTTC,CASSSPTDSSYNEQFF
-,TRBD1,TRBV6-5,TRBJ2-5,TGTGCCAGCAGTTACTCCCCAGGGGGTTGGCGAGAGACCCAGTACTTC,CASSYSPGGWRETQYF
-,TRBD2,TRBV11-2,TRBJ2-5,TGTGCCAGCAGCTTAGAAAGTGCTAGCGGGAACCAAGAGACCCAGTACTTC,CASSLESASGNQETQYF
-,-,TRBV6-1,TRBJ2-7,TGTGCCAGCAGTGAAATGGGGGGGCACTACGAGCAGTACTTC,CASSEMGGHYEQYF
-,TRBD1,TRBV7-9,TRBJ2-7,TGTGCCAGCAGCCGAAGCCCAGGGGGCAACTTTGACGAGCAGTACTTC,CASSRSPGGNFDEQYF
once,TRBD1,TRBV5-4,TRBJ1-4,TGTGCCAGCAGGGCTATGGGACAGGGGGCTTCCGGGGATGGAAAACTGTTTTTT,CASRAMGQGASGDGKLFF
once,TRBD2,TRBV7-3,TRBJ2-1,TGTGCCAGCAGCCAGGGACTAGCGGGGGGAAATGAGCAGTTCTTC,CASSQGLAGGNEQFF
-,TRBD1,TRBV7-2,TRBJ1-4,TGTGCCAGCAGTCGATCACAGGGGTGGTCTAAACTGTTTTTT,CASSRSQGWSKLFF
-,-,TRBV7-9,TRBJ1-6,TGTGCCAGCAGCCCAGAGGGCAATTCACCCCTCCACTTT,CASSPEGNSPLHF
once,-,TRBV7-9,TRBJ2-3,TGTGCCAGCAGCCTTGATATGGCCGCAGATACGCAGTATTTT,CASSLDMAADTQYF
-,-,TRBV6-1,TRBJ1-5,TGTGCCAGCAGTTCCCTGGGGGGGCGTCAGCCCCAGCATTTT,CASSSLGGRQPQHF
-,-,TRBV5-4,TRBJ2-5,TGTGCCAGCAGCTTGTTCAGCAGAGGGATGGAGACCCAGTACTTC,CASSLFSRGMETQYF
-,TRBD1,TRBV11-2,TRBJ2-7,TGTGCCAGCATCAGGACAGGGGGCTCTTCAAGCTACGAGCAGTACTTC,CASIRTGGSSSYEQYF
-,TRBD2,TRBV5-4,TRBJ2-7,TGTGCCAGCAGCTTGGCGGGAGGGCCGGGCTACGAGCAGTACTTC,CASSLAGGPGYEQYF